This T cell receptor beta chain derives from a study of molecular identifiers for immune sequencing clone quantification. Study as a whole: Within a replicate experiment, RNA obtained from either around 20,000 or 99,000 naive CD8 cells was divided into five aliquots, and four of those aliquots were then sequenced. Overall study results and limits: Clones of above 20 RNA copies carried over 98% of effector molecules; in naive cells they carried under 1%.

There are 13 residues in the CDR3. V gave up 5 bases and J gave up 9 bases, with 11 bases separating them. Germline V gives CDR1 MDHEN, CDR2 SYDVKM. This clonotype qualifies as medium-sized. Antigen: not known. Sorting selected naive CD8 T cells with a CD8+CD4-CCR7+CD45RA+ phenotype. Previously described methods and listed TCR primers produced bulk TCR libraries. TCRdb re-called the PCR reads through MiXCR, storing one row per CDR3 protein. The data show 23,000 or so distinct CDR3 sequences, roughly 15% seen once. The source material was naive CD8+ T cells from blood, with Jurkat cell RNA spiked in. Subset given: FACS-sorted CD8+CD4-CCR7+CD45RA+ naive T cells. The chain carries TRBV28 and TRBJ1-6; D is uncertain. The sequence came from a human donor in good health. Some libraries in this study had Jurkat cell RNA spiked in. The CDR3 sequence is CASSGSRASPLHF. For the CDR3, the DNA is TGTGCCAGCAGTGGGTCCCGAGCTTCACCCCTCCACTTT.